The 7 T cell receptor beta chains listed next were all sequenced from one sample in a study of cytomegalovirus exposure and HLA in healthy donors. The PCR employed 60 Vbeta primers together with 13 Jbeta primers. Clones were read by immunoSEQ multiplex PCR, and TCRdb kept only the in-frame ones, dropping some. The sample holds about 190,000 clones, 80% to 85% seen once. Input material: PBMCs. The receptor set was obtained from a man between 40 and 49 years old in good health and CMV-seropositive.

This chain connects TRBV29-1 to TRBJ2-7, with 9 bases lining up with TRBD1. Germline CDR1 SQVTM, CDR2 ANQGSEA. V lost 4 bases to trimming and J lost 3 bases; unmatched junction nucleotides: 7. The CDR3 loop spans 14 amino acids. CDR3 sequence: CSVGGQGGGYEQYF. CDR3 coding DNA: TGCAGCGTTGGGGGACAGGGAGGAGGCTACGAGCAGTACTTC.

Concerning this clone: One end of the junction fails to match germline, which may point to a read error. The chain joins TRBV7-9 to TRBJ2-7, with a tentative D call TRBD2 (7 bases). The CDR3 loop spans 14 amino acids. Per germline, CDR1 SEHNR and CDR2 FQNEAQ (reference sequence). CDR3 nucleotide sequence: TGTTCCAGCAGCTTAAGGGGGGGGCGGATCGAGCAGTACTTC. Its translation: CSSSLRGGRIEQYF.

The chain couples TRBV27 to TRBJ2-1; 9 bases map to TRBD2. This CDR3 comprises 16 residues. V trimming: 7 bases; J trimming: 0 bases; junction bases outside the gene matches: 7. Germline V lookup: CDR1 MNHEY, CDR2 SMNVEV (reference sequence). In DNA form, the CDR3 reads TGTGCCAGCACCCCCTTAGCGGGGGTCTCCTACAATGAGCAGTTCTTC. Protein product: CASTPLAGVSYNEQFF.

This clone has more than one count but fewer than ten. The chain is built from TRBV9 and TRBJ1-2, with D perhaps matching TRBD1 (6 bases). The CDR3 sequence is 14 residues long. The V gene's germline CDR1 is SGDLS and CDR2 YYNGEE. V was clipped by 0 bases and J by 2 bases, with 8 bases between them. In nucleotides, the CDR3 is TGTGCCAGCAGCGTAGCTACAGGGAACTATGGCTACACCTTC. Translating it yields CASSVATGNYGYTF.

The CDR3 coding sequence is TGTGCCAGCAGCTTGGGACTTAGCACAGATACGCAGTATTTT. Protein product: CASSLGLSTDTQYF. This chain connects TRBV5-6 to TRBJ2-3, with no clear D. Germline CDR1 is SGHDT and CDR2 is YYEEEE. V dropped 0 bases and J dropped 0 bases, with 5 bases sitting between them. The CDR3 is 14 residues long.

CDR3 in DNA: TGTGCCAGCAGCCGACAGGGGGGCTGGGAAAAACTGTTTTTT. Its protein is CASSRQGGWEKLFF. The V and J genes are TRBV6-5 and TRBJ1-4; 9 bases line up with TRBD1. V gave up 6 bases and J gave up 8 bases; unmatched junction bases: 7. CDR1 and CDR2 from the germline V gene are MNHEY and SVGAGI. This CDR3 is built from 14 residues.

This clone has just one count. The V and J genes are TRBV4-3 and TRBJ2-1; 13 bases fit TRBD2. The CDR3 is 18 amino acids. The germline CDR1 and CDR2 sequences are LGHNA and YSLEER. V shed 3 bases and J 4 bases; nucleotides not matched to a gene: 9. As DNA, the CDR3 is TGCGCCAGCAGCCAGCGGACTAGCGGGGGCGATATATACAATGAGCAGTTCTTC. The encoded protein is CASSQRTSGGDIYNEQFF.